These T cell receptor beta chains were read from a single sample in a study of blood T cell repertoires in COVID-19. The data were produced by immunoSEQ multiplex PCR, yet TCRdb's version contains in-frame clones alone and is incomplete. In the table there are a few hundred thousand clones, 81% of which are singletons. Material for sequencing was PBMCs or T cells enriched from blood (not recorded which). Receptor source: a man in his forties or fifties who had recovered from COVID-19. Both conserved end residues are part of each CDR3. Each record gives: V gene, clone size, J gene, D gene, CDR3 protein, CDR3 DNA. D genes are given only for firm matches. A row's size may be missing; if present it is once, few, many or a size class.

>TRBV11-2|.|TRBJ1-2|.
CASRRTDYGYTF
TGTGCCAGCAGGAGGACAGACTATGGCTACACCTTC
>TRBV19|.|TRBJ2-7|TRBD1
CASSMGQGSHEQYF
TGTGCCAGTAGTATGGGACAGGGGTCGCACGAGCAGTACTTC
>TRBV18|.|TRBJ2-3|TRBD1
CASSPGQGSTDTQYF
TGTGCCAGCTCACCCGGACAGGGGAGCACAGATACGCAGTATTTT
>TRBV28|.|TRBJ1-2|TRBD1
CASSLDRGPGYTF
TGTGCCAGCAGCCTTGACAGGGGGCCTGGCTACACCTTC
>TRBV10-3|.|TRBJ1-2|.
CAISESLREGSGYTF
TGTGCCATCAGTGAATCCCTCAGGGAAGGGTCTGGCTACACCTTC
>TRBV7-3|once|TRBJ2-1|TRBD1
CASSFDRGSYNEQFF
TGTGCCAGCAGCTTCGACAGGGGGTCCTACAATGAGCAGTTCTTC
>TRBV19|.|TRBJ1-2|.
CASSPEGQGYGYTF
TGTGCCAGTAGTCCAGAGGGACAAGGTTATGGCTACACCTTC
>TRBV7-9|.|TRBJ2-1|.
CASSLGNRNEQFF
TGTGCCAGCAGCTTAGGTAATCGCAATGAGCAGTTCTTC
>TRBV5-1|.|TRBJ2-5|TRBD2
CASSSGLAVETQYF
TGCGCCAGCAGCTCGGGACTAGCGGTAGAGACCCAGTACTTC
>TRBV19|.|TRBJ2-3|.
CASSTGDTDTQYF
TGTGCCAGTAGTACGGGGGACACAGATACGCAGTATTTT
>TRBV9|.|TRBJ1-3|.
CASSSRQDPSGNTIYF
TGTGCCAGCAGCTCGAGACAGGACCCCTCTGGAAACACCATATATTTT